This T cell receptor beta chain was obtained from a study of CD8 T cells in ankylosing spondylitis. This clonotype was observed many times. The antigen remains undetermined. The CDR3 is made up of 14 amino acids. Germline V gives CDR1 DFQATT, CDR2 SNEGSKA (reference sequence). Trimming left V 1 base short and J 1 base short, with 11 bases between. Study-wide results and caveats: From matched ankylosing spondylitis synovial fluid, disease-linked clones were reportedly recovered at significantly enriched levels. Characteristic, it appeared, of ankylosing spondylitis blood was a TCR beta motif of roughly eight highly homologous variants.

TCRdb re-derived calls from the 5' RACE reads in MiXCR, one entry per CDR3 protein. The sample consists of about 500,000 distinct CDR3 sequences, approximately 5% of them appearing once. This receptor was identified in a male donor with ankylosing spondylitis. The sequenced material came from blood, either unsorted or a sorted T cell fraction (not recorded which). The V and J genes are TRBV20-1 and TRBJ2-7, with a possible D match to TRBD2 (5 bases). CDR3 sequence: CSARAPLVSYEQYF. DNA of the CDR3: TGCAGTGCTAGAGCCCCACTAGTTTCCTACGAGCAGTACTTC.